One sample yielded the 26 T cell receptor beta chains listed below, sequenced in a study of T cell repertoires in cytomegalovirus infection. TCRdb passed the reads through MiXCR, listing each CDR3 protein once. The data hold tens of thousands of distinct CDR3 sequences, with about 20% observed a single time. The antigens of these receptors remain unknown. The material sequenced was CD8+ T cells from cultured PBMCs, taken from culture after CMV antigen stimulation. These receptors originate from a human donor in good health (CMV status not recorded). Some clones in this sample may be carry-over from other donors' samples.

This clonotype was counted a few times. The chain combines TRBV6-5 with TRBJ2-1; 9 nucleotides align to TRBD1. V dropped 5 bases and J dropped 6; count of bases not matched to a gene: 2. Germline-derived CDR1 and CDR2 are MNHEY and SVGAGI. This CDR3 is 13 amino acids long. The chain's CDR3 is CASSATGGNEQFF. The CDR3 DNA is TGTGCCAGCAGTGCGACAGGGGGCAATGAGCAGTTCTTC.

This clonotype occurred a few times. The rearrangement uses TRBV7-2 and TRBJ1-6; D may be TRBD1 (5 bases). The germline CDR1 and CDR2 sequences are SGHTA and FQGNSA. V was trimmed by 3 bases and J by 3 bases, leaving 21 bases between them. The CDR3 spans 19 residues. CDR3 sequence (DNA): TGTGCCAGCAGCTTGCCCGCGGGTTCAACAGGAGACTATAATTCACCCCTCCACTTT. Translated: CASSLPAGSTGDYNSPLHF. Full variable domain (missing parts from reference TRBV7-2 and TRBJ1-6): GAGVSQSPSNKVTEKGKDVELRCDPISGHTALYWYRQSLGQGLEFLIYFQGNSAPDKSGLPSDRFSAERTGGSVSTLTIQRTQQEDSAVYLCASSLPAGSTGDYNSPLHFGNGTRLTVT.

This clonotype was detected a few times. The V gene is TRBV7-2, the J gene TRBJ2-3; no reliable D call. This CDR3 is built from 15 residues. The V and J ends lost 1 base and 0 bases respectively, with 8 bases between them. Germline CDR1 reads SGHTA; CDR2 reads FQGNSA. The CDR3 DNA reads TGTGCCAGCAGCTTAGTGGCGGATAGCACAGATACGCAGTATTTT. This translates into CASSLVADSTDTQYF. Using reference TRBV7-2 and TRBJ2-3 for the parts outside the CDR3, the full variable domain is GAGVSQSPSNKVTEKGKDVELRCDPISGHTALYWYRQSLGQGLEFLIYFQGNSAPDKSGLPSDRFSAERTGGSVSTLTIQRTQQEDSAVYLCASSLVADSTDTQYFGPGTRLTVL.

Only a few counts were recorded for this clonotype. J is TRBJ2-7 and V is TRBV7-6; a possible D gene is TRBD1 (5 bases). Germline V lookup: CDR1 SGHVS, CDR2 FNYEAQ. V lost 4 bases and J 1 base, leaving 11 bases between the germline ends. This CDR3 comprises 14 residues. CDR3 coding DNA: TGTGCCAGCAGCTCTGCAGGGTTATCCTACGAGCAGTACTTC. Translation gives CASSSAGLSYEQYF.

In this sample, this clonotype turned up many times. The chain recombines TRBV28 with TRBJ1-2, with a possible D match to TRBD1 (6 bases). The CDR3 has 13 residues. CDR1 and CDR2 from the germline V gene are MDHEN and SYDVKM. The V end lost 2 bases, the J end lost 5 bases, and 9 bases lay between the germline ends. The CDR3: CASSLSRGYGYTF. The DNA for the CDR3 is TGTGCCAGCAGTTTAAGCAGGGGATATGGCTACACCTTC.

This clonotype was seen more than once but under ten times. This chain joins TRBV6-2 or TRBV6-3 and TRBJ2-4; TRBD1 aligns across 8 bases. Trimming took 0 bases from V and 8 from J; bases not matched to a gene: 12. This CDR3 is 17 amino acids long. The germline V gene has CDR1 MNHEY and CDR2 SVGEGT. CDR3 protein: CASSYSPDRGRRDIQYF. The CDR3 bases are TGTGCCAGCAGTTACTCCCCCGACAGGGGAAGGAGAGACATTCAGTACTTC.

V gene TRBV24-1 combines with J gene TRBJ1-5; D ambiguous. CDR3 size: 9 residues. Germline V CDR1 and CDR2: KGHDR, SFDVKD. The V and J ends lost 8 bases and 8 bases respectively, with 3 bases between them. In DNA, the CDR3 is TGTGCCACCAAGGAGCCCCAGCATTTT. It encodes CATKEPQHF.

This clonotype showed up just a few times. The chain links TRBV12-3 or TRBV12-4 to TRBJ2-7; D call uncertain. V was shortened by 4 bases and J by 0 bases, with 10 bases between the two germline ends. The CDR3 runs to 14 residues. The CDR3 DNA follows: TGTGCCAGCAGTTCCGACGGCGTCTCCTACGAGCAGTACTTC. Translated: CASSSDGVSYEQYF.

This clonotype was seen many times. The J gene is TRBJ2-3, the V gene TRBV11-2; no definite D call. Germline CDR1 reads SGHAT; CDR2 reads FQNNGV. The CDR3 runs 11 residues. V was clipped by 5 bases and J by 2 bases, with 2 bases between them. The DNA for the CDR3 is TGTGCCAGCAGCCTCACAGATACGCAGTATTTT. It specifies CASSLTDTQYF.

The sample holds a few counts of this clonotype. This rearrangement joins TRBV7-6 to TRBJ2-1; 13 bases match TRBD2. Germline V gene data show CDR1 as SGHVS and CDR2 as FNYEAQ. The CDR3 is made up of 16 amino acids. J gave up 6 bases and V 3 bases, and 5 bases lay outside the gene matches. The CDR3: CASSLGGLAGFNEQFF. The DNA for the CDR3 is TGTGCCAGCAGCTTGGGGGGACTAGCGGGATTCAATGAGCAGTTCTTC.

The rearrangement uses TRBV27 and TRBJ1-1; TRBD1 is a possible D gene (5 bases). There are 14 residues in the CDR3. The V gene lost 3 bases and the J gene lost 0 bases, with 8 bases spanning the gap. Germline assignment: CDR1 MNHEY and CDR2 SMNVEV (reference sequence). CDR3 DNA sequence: TGTGCCAGCAGTTTGGGGGGTATGAACACTGAAGCTTTCTTT. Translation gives CASSLGGMNTEAFF.

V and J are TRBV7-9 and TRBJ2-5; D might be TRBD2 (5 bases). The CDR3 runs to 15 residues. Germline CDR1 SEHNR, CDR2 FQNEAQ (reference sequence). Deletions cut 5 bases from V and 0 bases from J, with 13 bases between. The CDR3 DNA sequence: TGTGCCAGCAGCCCACTGGACTTGTACCAAGAGACCCAGTACTTC. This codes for CASSPLDLYQETQYF.

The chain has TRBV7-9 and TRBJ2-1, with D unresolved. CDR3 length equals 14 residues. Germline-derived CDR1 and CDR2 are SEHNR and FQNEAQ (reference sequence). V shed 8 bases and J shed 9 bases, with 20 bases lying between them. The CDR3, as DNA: TGTGCCAGCGACGTTTCCGGGTCCCTGGGTGAGCAGTTCTTC. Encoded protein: CASDVSGSLGEQFF.

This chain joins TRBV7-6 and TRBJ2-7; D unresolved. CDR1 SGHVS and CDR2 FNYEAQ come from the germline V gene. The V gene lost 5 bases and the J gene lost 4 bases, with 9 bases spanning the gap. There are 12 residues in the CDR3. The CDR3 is CASSEHEYEQYF. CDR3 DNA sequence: TGTGCCAGCAGCGAACACGAGTACGAGCAGTACTTC.

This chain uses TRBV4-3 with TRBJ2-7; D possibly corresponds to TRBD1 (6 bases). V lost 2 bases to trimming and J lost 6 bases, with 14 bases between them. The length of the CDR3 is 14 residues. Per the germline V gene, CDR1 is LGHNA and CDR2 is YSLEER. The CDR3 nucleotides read TGCGCCAGCAGCCAACGAATCACAGGGTCCGAGCAGTACTTC. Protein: CASSQRITGSEQYF.

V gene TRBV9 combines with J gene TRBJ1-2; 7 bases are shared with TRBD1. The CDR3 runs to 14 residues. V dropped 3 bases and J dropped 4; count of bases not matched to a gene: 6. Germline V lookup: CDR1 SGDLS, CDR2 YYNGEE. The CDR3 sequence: CASSGGDSFYGYTF. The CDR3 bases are TGTGCCAGCAGCGGGGGGGACAGTTTCTATGGCTACACCTTC. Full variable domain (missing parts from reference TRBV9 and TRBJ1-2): DSGVTQTPKHLITATGQRVTLRCSPRSGDLSVYWYQQSLDQGLQFLIQYYNGEERAKGNILERFSAQQFPDLHSELNLSSLELGDSALYFCASSGGDSFYGYTFGSGTRLTVV.

The CDR3 reads CASSGGGGTEAFF. The CDR3, as DNA: TGTGCCAGCAGTGGAGGTGGGGGGACTGAAGCTTTCTTT. The chain couples TRBV6-4 to TRBJ1-1, with a tentative D call TRBD1 (5 bases). The length of the CDR3 is 13 residues. With 4 bases removed from V and 5 bases from J, the gap between germline ends came to 11 bases. CDR1 is MRHNA and CDR2 is SNTAGT in the germline V gene.

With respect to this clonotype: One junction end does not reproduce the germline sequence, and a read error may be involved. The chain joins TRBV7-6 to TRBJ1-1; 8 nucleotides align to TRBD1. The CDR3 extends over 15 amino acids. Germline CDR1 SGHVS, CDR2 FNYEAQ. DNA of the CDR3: TGTGCCAGCAGTTTAGGGACAGGAGAGGACACTGAAGCTTTCTTT. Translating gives CASSLGTGEDTEAFF.

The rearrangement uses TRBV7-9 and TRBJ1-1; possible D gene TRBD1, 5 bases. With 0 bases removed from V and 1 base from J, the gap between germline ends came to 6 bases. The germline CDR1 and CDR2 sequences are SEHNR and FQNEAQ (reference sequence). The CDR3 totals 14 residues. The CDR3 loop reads CASSLARANTEAFF. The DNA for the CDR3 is TGTGCCAGCAGCTTAGCCAGGGCGAACACTGAAGCTTTCTTT.

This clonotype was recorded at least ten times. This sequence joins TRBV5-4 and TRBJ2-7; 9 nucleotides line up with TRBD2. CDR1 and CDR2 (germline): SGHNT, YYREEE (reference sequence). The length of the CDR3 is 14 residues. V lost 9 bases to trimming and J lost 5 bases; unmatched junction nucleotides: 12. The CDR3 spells CATTLGLAGDEQYF. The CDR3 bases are TGTGCCACCACTCTGGGACTAGCAGGCGACGAGCAGTACTTC.

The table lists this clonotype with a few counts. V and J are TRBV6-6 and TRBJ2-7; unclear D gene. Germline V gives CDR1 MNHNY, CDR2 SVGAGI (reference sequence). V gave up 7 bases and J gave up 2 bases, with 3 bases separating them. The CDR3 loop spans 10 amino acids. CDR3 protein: CASNTYEQYF. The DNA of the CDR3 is TGTGCCAGCAACACCTACGAGCAGTACTTC.

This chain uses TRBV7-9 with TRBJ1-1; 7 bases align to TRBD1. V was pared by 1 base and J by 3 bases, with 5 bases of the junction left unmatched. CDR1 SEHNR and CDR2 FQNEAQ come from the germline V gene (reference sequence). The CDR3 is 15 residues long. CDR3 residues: CASSLDRGRDTEAFF. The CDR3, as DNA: TGTGCCAGCAGCTTAGACAGGGGACGTGACACTGAAGCTTTCTTT.

Here the CDR3 reads CASISSDSIAYGYTF. In nucleotides, the CDR3 is TGTGCCAGCATTTCGTCGGACAGTATTGCTTATGGCTACACCTTC. The rearrangement uses TRBV12-3 or TRBV12-4 and TRBJ1-2; D perhaps matches TRBD1 (6 bases). The CDR3 runs 15 residues. The ends were cut back, 7 bases at V and 5 bases at J, with 20 bases in the middle.

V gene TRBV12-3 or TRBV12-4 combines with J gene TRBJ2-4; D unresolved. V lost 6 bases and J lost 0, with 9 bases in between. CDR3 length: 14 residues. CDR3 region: CASRSKLAKNIQYF. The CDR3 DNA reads TGTGCCAGCAGGAGCAAACTAGCCAAAAACATTCAGTACTTC.

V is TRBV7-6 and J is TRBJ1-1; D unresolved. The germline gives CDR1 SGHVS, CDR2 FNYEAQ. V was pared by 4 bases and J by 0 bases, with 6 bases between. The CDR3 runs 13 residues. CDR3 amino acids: CASSYRLNTEAFF. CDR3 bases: TGTGCCAGCAGCTACAGATTGAACACTGAAGCTTTCTTT.

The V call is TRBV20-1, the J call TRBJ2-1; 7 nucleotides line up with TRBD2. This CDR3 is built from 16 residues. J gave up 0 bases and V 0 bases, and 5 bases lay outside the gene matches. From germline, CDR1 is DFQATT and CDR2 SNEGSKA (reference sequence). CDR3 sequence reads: CSARDRGGGSYNEQFF. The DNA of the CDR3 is TGCAGTGCTAGAGATCGCGGCGGGGGCTCCTACAATGAGCAGTTCTTC.